This T cell receptor (beta chain) appears in the sequencing data of a study of metastatic and nonmetastatic thyroid tumors. The CDR3 has 12 residues. The V end was cut by 0 bases, the J end by 6 bases, with 8 bases between. Germline CDR1 DFQATT, CDR2 SNEGSKA (reference sequence). Each patient came to thyroid surgery without any prior treatment (of any kind). With MiXCR, TCRdb reprocessed the PCR reads. The table has about 18,000 clones, 25% to 35% seen once. J is TRBJ2-5 and V is TRBV20-1; D is undetermined. This clonotype was sampled from a male donor with papillary thyroid cancer or a benign thyroid nodule (not recorded which). Some clones in this sample may be carry-over from other donors' samples. What was sequenced was tumor tissue. The CDR3 DNA is TGCAGTGCTAGAGACGGGTTGAAGACCCAGTACTTC. It translates to CSARDGLKTQYF.